A selection of T cell receptor beta chains follows, all from one sample in a study of blood T cell repertoires in COVID-19. Some clones are missing from TCRdb's copy, which holds only in-frame ones; the method was immunoSEQ multiplex PCR. Of 470,000 or so clones in the sample, about 89% were seen once. Sequencing was carried out using peripheral blood. These receptor sequences come from a woman in her twenties or thirties with acute or convalescent COVID-19. Each CDR3 is given with its conserved first and last residue. D genes are given only for firm matches. Not all rows give a size; the values are once, few, many and, for expanded clones, a class.

TGCGCCAGCAGCCAAGCCCGAGGGGGCACAAGGGCTGGCTACACCTTC,CASSQARGGTRAGYTF,once,TRBD1,16,TRBV4-1,TRBJ1-2
TGTGCCAGCAGCTCCACCCGGTTGGATACGCAGTATTTT,CASSSTRLDTQYF,-,-,13,TRBV11-3,TRBJ2-3
TGTGCCAGCAGCCAAGATCCCAACAGGGGATCCAGTCAGCCCCAGCATTTT,CASSQDPNRGSSQPQHF,-,TRBD1,17,TRBV4-2,TRBJ1-5
TGTGCCAGCAGCCGGTTTCTTGTAACAGATACGCAGTATTTT,CASSRFLVTDTQYF,-,-,14,TRBV5-6,TRBJ2-3
TGTGCCAGCAGCCAACCCCCTCTGGCAGTCACCTACGAGCAGTACTTC,CASSQPPLAVTYEQYF,-,-,16,TRBV3-1/TRBV3-2,TRBJ2-7
TGCGCCAGCAGCCCGACAGGGGACGGCGGAAACACCATATATTTT,CASSPTGDGGNTIYF,-,TRBD1,15,TRBV5-1,TRBJ1-3
TGTGCCAGCAGTTTTTACAGCTATGGCTACACCTTC,CASSFYSYGYTF,-,-,12,TRBV12-3/TRBV12-4,TRBJ1-2
TGTGCCAGCAGCCAAGGGGCAGAATACTATGGCTACACCTTC,CASSQGAEYYGYTF,-,-,14,TRBV3-1/TRBV3-2,TRBJ1-2
TGTGCCACCAGCGGGACAGGGATTAATGGAGTGAACACTGAAGCTTTCTTT,CATSGTGINGVNTEAFF,-,TRBD1,17,TRBV24-1,TRBJ1-1
TGTGCCTGGACTGGGGGAGCGGGGAAGTCCTATAATTCACCCCTCCACTTT,CAWTGGAGKSYNSPLHF,-,-,17,TRBV30,TRBJ1-6
TGTGCCAGCAGTGTACAGGGGTGGGGTAACACTGAAGCTTTCTTT,CASSVQGWGNTEAFF,-,TRBD1,15,TRBV2,TRBJ1-1
TGCGCCAGCAGTCCCGGGACAGCGGGTTTCGAGCAGTACTTC,CASSPGTAGFEQYF,few,-,14,TRBV10-1,TRBJ2-7
TGTGCCAGCTCACCTGGGACAGGGGATATTAACTATGGCTACACCTTC,CASSPGTGDINYGYTF,-,TRBD1,16,TRBV18,TRBJ1-2
TGTGCCAGCAGCTTTACAGGGAGGGAGTACAATGAGCAGTTCTTC,CASSFTGREYNEQFF,-,-,15,TRBV5-5,TRBJ2-1
TGTGCCAGCAGCTTAGCGCCCCAGGTTGGAAACACCATATATTTT,CASSLAPQVGNTIYF,-,-,15,TRBV11-2,TRBJ1-3
TGTGCCAGTAGAGCAGGGGAAGCGAACACTGAAGCTTTCTTT,CASRAGEANTEAFF,-,-,14,TRBV9,TRBJ1-1
TGTGCCACCAGCAGAGGGGGGGGACTAGCGGACAATGAGCAGTTCTTC,CATSRGGGLADNEQFF,many,TRBD2,16,TRBV15,TRBJ2-1
TGCGCCAGCAGCCAGTATACAGGGGCTAGCTCCTATAATTCACCCCTCCACTTT,CASSQYTGASSYNSPLHF,-,TRBD1,18,TRBV4-1,TRBJ1-6
TGTGCCACCAGCAGCCGGCCCTGGGGGGATTCACCCCTCCACTTT,CATSSRPWGDSPLHF,-,-,15,TRBV15,TRBJ1-6
TGTGCCAGTAGTATGGCATATAATTCACCCCTCCACTTT,CASSMAYNSPLHF,-,-,13,TRBV19,TRBJ1-6
TGTGCCTGGGGGAGGGACTTCAGGGAGCAGTACTTC,CAWGRDFREQYF,-,TRBD2,12,TRBV30,TRBJ2-7
TGTGCCAGCAGCCAACGAGGGGGAAACACTGAAGCTTTCTTT,CASSQRGGNTEAFF,-,-,14,TRBV14,TRBJ1-1
TGTGCCAGCAGCCCGAGGCCCACGGCGGGGCCCAACTACAATGAGCAGTTCTTC,CASSPRPTAGPNYNEQFF,-,-,18,TRBV7-9,TRBJ2-1
TGTGCCAGCAGACAGGGGGCTAATTCACCCCTCCACTTT,CASRQGANSPLHF,-,TRBD1,13,TRBV14,TRBJ1-6
TGTGCCAGCTCTCGACAGGGAGCAACTAATGAAAAACTGTTTTTT,CASSRQGATNEKLFF,once,TRBD1,15,TRBV18,TRBJ1-4